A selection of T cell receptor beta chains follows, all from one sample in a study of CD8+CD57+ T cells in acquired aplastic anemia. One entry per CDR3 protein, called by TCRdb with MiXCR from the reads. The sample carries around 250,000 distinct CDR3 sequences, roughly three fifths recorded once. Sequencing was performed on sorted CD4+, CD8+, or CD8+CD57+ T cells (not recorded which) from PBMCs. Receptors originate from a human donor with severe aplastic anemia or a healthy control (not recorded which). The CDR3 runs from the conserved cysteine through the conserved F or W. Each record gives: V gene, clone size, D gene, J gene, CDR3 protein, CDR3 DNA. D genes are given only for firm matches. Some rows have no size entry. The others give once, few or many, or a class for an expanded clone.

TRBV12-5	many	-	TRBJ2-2	CASGLGDTITGELFF	TGTGCTAGTGGTTTGGGCGACACCATTACCGGGGAGCTGTTTTTT
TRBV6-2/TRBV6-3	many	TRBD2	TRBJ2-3	CASSLASGGAPDTQYF	TGTGCCAGCAGTCTGGCTAGCGGGGGGGCCCCAGATACGCAGTATTTT
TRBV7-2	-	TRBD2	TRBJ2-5	CSSSLAPSGAETQYF	TGTTCCAGCAGCTTGGCCCCTAGCGGGGCGGAGACCCAGTACTTC
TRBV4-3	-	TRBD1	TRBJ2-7	CASSQGQGSLYEQYF	TGCGCCAGCAGCCAGGGACAGGGGTCCCTCTACGAGCAGTACTTC
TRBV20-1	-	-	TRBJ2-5	CSASGRSRETQYF	TGCAGTGCTAGCGGGAGAAGCAGAGAGACCCAGTACTTC
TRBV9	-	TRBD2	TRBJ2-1	CASSAWTSGDNEQFF	TGTGCCAGCAGCGCCTGGACTAGCGGGGACAATGAGCAGTTCTTC
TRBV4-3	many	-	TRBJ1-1	CASSQDAENTEAFF	TGCGCCAGCAGCCAAGATGCAGAGAACACTGAAGCTTTCTTT
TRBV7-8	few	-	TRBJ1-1	CASRILAGVNTEAFF	TGTGCCAGCAGAATATTGGCAGGAGTGAACACTGAAGCTTTCTTT
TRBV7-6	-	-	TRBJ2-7	CASSIQTGFFSYEQYF	TGTGCCAGCAGCATACAAACAGGGTTTTTCTCCTACGAGCAGTACTTC
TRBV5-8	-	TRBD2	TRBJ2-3	CASSGARAADTQYF	TGCGCCAGCAGCGGGGCGCGGGCGGCGGATACGCAGTATTTT
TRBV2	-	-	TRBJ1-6	CASSEWAGEWESPLHF	TGTGCCAGCAGTGAATGGGCAGGTGAATGGGAGTCACCCCTCCACTTT
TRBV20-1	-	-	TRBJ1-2	CSARGGGGDGYTF	TGCAGTGCTAGAGGGGGGGGCGGCGATGGCTACACCTTC
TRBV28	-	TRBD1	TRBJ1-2	CASTLAGGDGAYGYTF	TGTGCCAGCACCCTTGCAGGGGGGGATGGGGCATATGGCTACACCTTC
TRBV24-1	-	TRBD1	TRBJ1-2	CATSDPGTAYGYNF	TGTGCCACCAGTGACCCCGGGACAGCTTATGGCTACAACTTC
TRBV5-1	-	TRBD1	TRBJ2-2	CASGTGTNTGELFF	TGCGCCAGCGGGACAGGTACGAACACCGGGGAGCTGTTTTTT
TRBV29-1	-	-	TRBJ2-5	CSVEEAGGTQYF	TGCAGCGTTGAGGAAGCGGGTGGGACCCAGTACTTC
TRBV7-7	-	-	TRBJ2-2	CASSPRTAGELFF	TGTGCTAGCAGCCCCCGGACAGCCGGGGAGCTGTTTTTT
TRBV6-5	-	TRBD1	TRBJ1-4	CASSYAGQGYEKLFF	TGTGCCAGCAGTTACGCGGGACAGGGGTATGAAAAACTGTTTTTT
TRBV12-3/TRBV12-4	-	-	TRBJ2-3	CASSFGLRRTDTQYF	TGTGCCAGCAGTTTTGGTCTAAGGCGAACAGATACGCAGTATTTT
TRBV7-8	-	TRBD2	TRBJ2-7	CASSREREGSYEQYF	TGTGCCAGCAGCCGAGAGCGGGAGGGATCCTACGAGCAGTACTTC
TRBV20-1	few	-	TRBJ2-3	CSARPREDRLTDTQYF	TGCAGTGCTAGACCCCGCGAGGACAGACTCACAGATACGCAGTATTTT
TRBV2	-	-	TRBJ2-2	CGSRTAGELFF	TGTGGTTCTCGTACGGCCGGGGAGCTGTTTTTT
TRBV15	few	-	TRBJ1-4	CATSRIPSEKLFF	TGTGCCACCAGCAGAATCCCTAGTGAAAAACTGTTTTTT
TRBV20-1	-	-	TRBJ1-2	CSASPVRRNGYTF	TGCAGTGCTAGCCCCGTGCGACGGAATGGCTACACCTTC
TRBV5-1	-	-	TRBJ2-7	CASSLPESSYEQYF	TGCGCCAGCAGCTTGCCCGAGTCATCCTACGAGCAGTACTTC
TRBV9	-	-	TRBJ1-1	CASSGRGDSYNGVGTEAFF	TGTGCCAGCAGCGGGCGGGGGGACTCCTACAATGGAGTCGGTACTGAAGCTTTCTTT
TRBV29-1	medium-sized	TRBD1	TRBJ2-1	CSGPSAGGGDEQFF	TGCAGCGGCCCCTCAGCAGGGGGTGGTGATGAGCAGTTCTTC
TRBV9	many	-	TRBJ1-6	CASSPGPGVGSPLHF	TGTGCCAGCAGCCCGGGACCGGGCGTTGGCTCACCCCTCCACTTT
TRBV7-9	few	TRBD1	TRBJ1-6	CASSLDRDSYNSPLHF	TGTGCCAGCAGCTTGGACAGGGACTCCTATAATTCACCCCTCCACTTT
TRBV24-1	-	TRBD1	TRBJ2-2	CAIGTENTGELFF	TGTGCCATCGGGACAGAGAACACCGGGGAGCTGTTTTTT
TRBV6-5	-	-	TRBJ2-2	CASRSLGAQGPNTGELFF	TGTGCCAGCCGCTCTCTGGGGGCCCAGGGGCCGAACACCGGGGAGCTGTTTTTT
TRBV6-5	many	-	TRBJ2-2	CASRATVAGELFF	TGTGCCAGCAGGGCAACAGTGGCCGGGGAGCTGTTTTTT
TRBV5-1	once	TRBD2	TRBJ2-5	CASSLAGTSGGEDGTQYF	TGCGCCAGCAGCTTGGCCGGGACTAGCGGGGGGGAGGATGGGACCCAGTACTTC
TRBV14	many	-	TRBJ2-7	CASSQFDGRSSYEQYF	TGTGCCAGCAGCCAATTCGACGGCAGATCCTCCTACGAGCAGTACTTC
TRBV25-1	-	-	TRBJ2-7	CASGDGASYEQYF	TGTGCCAGCGGGGACGGTGCTTCCTACGAGCAGTACTTC
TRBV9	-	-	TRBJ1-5	CASSQGQGGQPQHF	TGTGCCAGCAGTCAAGGGCAGGGTGGACAGCCCCAGCATTTT
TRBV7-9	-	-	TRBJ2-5	CASGGGVGATQYF	TGTGCCAGCGGTGGGGGGGTGGGGGCGACCCAGTACTTC
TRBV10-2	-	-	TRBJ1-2	CASSEMVGTYGYTF	TGCGCCAGCAGTGAGATGGTGGGGACCTATGGCTACACCTTC
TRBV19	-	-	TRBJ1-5	CASSPTDGGNNQPQHF	TGTGCCAGTAGTCCAACGGACGGGGGGAACAATCAGCCCCAGCATTTT
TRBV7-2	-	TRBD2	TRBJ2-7	CASSLAGGGARHNF	TGTGCCAGCAGCTTGGCCGGCGGGGGGGCGCGGCACAACTTC
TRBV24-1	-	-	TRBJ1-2	CATSDLSDGAYGYTF	TGTGCCACCAGTGATCTGTCCGACGGAGCCTATGGCTACACCTTC
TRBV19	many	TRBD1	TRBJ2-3	CASGGGTGVRVDTQYF	TGTGCCAGTGGAGGCGGGACAGGCGTCCGGGTGGATACGCAGTATTTT
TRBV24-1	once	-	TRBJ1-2	CATSDRGAGYGYTF	TGTGCCACCAGTGACCGAGGGGCAGGCTATGGCTACACCTTC
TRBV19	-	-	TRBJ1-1	CASRRDPRKGTEAFF	TGTGCCAGTAGGAGGGACCCCCGCAAAGGGACTGAAGCTTTCTTT
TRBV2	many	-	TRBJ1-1	CASSEFRRVGVNTEAFF	TGTGCCAGCAGTGAGTTTCGACGTGTAGGAGTCAACACTGAAGCTTTCTTT
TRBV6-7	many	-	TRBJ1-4	CASLSGGSSEKLFF	TGTGCCAGCCTTTCGGGAGGCAGTTCGGAAAAACTGTTTTTT
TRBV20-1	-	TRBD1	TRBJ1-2	CSARKDRVYGYTF	TGCAGTGCTAGGAAGGACAGGGTCTATGGCTACACCTTC
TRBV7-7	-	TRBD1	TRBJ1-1	CASSPPDRGNTEAFF	TGTGCTAGCAGCCCACCCGACAGGGGGAACACTGAAGCTTTCTTT
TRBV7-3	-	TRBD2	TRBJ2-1	CASSTSGGNEQFF	TGTGCCAGCAGTACTAGCGGGGGAAATGAGCAGTTCTTC
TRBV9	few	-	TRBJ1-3	CASSVERYSGNTIYF	TGTGCCAGCAGCGTAGAGCGGTACTCTGGAAACACCATATATTTT
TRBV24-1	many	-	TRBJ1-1	CATSLGVEAFF	TGTGCCACCAGTTTGGGGGTTGAAGCTTTCTTT
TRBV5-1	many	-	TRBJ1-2	CASSSPGAGGNYGYTF	TGCGCCAGCAGCTCCCCCGGGGCGGGGGGAAACTATGGCTACACCTTC
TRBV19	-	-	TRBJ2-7	CASSIGQDYEQYF	TGTGCCAGTAGTATAGGCCAGGACTACGAGCAGTACTTC
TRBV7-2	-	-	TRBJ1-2	CASSVTQGFFGYTF	TGTGCCAGCAGCGTCACACAGGGATTCTTCGGCTACACCTTC
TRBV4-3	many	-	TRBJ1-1	CASSQTGLNTEAFF	TGCGCCAGCAGCCAGACGGGACTTAACACTGAAGCTTTCTTT
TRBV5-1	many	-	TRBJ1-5	CASSSGPNQPQHF	TGCGCCAGCAGCTCAGGTCCTAATCAGCCCCAGCATTTT
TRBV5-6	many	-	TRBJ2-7	CASSFWSDLNSYEQYF	TGTGCCAGCAGCTTCTGGTCAGACCTAAACTCCTACGAGCAGTACTTC
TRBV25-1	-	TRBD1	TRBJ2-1	CASSELDGTGVNEQFF	TGTGCCAGCAGTGAGCTAGACGGGACAGGGGTGAATGAGCAGTTCTTC
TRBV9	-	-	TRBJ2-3	CASSVVDTQYF	TGTGCCAGCAGCGTAGTAGATACGCAGTATTTT
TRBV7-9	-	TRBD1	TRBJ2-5	CASSWSGQGGETQYF	TGTGCCAGCAGCTGGTCGGGACAGGGTGGGGAGACCCAGTACTTC